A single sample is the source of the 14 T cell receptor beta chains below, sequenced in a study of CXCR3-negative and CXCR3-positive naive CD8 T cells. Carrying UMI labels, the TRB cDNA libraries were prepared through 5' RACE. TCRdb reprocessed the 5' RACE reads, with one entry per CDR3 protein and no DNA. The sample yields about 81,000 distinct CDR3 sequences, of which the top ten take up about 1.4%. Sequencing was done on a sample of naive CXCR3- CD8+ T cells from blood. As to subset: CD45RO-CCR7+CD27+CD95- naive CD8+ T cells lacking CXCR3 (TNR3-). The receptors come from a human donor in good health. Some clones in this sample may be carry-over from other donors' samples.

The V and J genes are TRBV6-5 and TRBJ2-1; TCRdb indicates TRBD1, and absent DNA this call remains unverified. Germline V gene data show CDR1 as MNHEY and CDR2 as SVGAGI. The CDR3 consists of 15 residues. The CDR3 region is CASSYAGQVNNEQFF.

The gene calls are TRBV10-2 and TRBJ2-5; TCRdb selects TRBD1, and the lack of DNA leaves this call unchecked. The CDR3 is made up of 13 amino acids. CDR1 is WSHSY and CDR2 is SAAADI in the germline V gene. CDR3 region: CASSVDRAETQYF.

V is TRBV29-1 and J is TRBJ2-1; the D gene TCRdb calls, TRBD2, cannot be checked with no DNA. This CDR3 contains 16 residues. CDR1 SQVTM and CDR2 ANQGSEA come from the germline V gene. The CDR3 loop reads CSVEELLAGGTNEQFF.

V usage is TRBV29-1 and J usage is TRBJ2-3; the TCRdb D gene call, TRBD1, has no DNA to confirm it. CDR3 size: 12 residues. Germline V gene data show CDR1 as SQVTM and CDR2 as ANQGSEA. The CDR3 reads CSGRDGTDTQYF.

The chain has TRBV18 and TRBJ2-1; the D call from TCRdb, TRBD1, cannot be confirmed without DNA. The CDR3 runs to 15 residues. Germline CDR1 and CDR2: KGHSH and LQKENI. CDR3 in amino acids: CASSPPTGGINEQFF.

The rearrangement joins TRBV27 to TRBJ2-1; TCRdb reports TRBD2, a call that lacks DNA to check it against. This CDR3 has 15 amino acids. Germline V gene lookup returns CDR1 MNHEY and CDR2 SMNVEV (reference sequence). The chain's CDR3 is CASSLGLAFYNEQFF.

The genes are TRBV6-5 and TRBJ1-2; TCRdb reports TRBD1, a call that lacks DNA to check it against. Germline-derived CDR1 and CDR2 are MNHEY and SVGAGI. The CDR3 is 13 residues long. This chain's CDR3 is CASSYGQDYGYTF.

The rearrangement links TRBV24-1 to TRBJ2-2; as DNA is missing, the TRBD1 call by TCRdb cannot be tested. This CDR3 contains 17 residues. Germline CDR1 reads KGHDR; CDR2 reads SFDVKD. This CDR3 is CATSDLGQGTNTGELFF.

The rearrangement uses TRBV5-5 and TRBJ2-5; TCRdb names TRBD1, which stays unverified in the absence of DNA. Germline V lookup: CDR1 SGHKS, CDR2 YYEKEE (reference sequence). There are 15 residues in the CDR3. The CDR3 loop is CASSNRQGGQETQYF.

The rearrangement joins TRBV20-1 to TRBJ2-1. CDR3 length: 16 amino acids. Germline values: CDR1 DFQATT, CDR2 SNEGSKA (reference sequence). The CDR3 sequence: CSAERGGIYSYNEQFF.

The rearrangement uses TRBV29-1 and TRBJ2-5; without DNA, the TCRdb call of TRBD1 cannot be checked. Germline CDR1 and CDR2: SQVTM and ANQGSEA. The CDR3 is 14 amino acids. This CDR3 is CSVDRGPLQETQYF.

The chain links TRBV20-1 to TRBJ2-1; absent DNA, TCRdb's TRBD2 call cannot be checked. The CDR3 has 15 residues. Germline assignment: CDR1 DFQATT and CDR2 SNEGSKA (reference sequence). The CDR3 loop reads CSASYAWEGRDEQFF.

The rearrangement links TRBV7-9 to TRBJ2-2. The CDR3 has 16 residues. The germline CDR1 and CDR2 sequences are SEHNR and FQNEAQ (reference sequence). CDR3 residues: CASSFPWRQNTGELVF.

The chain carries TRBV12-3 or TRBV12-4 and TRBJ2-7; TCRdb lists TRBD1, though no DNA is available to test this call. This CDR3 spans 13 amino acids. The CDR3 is CASRGTGGYEQYF.